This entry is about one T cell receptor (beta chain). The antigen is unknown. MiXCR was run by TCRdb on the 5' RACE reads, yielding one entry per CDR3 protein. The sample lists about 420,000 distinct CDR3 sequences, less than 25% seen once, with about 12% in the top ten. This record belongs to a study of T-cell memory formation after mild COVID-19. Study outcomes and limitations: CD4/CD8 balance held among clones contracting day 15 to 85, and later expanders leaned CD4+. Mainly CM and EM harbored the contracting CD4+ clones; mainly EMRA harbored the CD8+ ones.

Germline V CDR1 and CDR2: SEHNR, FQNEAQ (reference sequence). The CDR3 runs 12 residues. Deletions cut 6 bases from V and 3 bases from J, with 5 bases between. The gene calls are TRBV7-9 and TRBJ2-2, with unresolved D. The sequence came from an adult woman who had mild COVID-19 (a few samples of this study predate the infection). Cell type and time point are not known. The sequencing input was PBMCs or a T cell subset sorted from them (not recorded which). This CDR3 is CASSQDTGELFF. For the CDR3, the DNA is TGTGCCAGCAGTCAGGACACCGGGGAGCTGTTTTTT.